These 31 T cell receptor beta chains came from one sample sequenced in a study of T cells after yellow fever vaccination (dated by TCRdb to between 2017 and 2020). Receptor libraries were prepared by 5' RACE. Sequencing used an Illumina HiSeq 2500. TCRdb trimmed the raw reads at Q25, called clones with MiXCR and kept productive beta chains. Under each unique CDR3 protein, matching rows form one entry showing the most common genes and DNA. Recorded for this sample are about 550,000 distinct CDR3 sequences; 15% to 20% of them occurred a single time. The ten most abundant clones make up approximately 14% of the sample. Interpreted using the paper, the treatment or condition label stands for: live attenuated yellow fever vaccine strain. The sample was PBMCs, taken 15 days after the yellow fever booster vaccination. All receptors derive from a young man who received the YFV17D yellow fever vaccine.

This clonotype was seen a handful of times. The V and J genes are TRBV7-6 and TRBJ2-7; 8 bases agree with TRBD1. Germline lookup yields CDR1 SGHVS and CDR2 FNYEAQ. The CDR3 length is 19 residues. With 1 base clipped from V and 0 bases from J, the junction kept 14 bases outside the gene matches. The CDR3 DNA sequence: TGTGCCAGCAGCTTAGGACGCGCAGGGGGCTCTCTGAGCTCCTACGAGCAGTACTTC. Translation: CASSLGRAGGSLSSYEQYF.

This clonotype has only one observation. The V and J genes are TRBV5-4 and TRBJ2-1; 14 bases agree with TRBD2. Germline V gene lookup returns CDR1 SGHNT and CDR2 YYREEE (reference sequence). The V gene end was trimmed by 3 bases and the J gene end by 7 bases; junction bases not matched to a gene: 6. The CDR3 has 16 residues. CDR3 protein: CASSSRTSGRRNEQFF. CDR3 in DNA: TGTGCCAGCAGCTCCCGGACTAGCGGGAGGCGTAATGAGCAGTTCTTC.

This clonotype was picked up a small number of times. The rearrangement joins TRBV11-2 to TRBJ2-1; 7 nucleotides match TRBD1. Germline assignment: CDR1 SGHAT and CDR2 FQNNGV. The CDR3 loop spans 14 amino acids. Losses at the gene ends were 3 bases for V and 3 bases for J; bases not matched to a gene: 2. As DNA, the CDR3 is TGTGCCAGCAGCTTCGACAGGGACTACAATGAGCAGTTCTTC. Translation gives CASSFDRDYNEQFF.

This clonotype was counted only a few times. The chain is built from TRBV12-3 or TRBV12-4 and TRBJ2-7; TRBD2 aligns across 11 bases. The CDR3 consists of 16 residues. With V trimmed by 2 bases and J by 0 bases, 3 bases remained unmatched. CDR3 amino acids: CASSLLTSGASYEQYF. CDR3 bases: TGTGCCAGCAGTTTATTGACTAGCGGGGCCTCCTACGAGCAGTACTTC.

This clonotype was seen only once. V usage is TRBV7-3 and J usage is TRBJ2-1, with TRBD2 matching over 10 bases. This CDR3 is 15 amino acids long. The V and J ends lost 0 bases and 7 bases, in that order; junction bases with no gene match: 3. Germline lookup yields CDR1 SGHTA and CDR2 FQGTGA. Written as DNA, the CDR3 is TGTGCCAGCAGCTTAACGAGGACTAGCGGTAATGAGCAGTTCTTC. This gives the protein CASSLTRTSGNEQFF.

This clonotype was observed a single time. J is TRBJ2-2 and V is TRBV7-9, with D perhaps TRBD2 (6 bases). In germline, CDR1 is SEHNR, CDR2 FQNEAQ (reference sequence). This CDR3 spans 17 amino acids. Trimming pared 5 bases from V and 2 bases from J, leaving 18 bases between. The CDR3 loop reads CASSPMDGTENTGELFF. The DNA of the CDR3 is TGTGCCAGCAGCCCAATGGATGGGACTGAAAACACCGGGGAGCTGTTTTTT.

Written as DNA, the CDR3 is TGTGCCAGCAGCTTAGCGAGCAGGGGGCTCAGGACCGGGGAGCTGTTTTTT. Amino acid sequence: CASSLASRGLRTGELFF. The chain combines TRBV7-9 with TRBJ2-2; 8 nucleotides align to TRBD1. Germline V gene data show CDR1 as SEHNR and CDR2 as FQNEAQ (reference sequence). CDR3 length equals 17 residues. V dropped 0 bases and J dropped 5; count of bases not matched to a gene: 8.

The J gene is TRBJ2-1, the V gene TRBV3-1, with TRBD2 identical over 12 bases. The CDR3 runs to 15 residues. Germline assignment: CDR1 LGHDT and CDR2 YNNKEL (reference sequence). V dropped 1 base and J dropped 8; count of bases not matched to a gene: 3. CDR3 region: CASSQASGREHEQFF. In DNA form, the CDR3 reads TGTGCCAGCAGCCAAGCTAGCGGGAGGGAACATGAGCAGTTCTTC.

The CDR3 is CASSRGSADTQYF. In nucleotides, the CDR3 is TGTGCCAGCAGCCGTGGGAGTGCAGATACGCAGTATTTT. The V and J genes are TRBV7-9 and TRBJ2-3, with TRBD2 as a possible D gene (5 bases). Deletions cut 5 bases from V and 4 bases from J, with 10 bases between. This CDR3 comprises 13 residues. CDR1 and CDR2 from the germline V gene are SEHNR and FQNEAQ (reference sequence).

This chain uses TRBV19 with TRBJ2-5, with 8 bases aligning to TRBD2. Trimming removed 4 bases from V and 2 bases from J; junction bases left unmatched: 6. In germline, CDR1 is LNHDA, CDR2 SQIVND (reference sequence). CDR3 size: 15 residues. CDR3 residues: CASSSTSGNQETQYF. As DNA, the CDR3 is TGTGCCAGTAGTAGTACTAGCGGAAATCAAGAGACCCAGTACTTC.

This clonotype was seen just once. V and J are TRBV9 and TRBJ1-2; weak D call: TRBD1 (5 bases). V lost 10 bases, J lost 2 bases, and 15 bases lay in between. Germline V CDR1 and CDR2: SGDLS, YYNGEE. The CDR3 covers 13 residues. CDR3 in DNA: TGTGCCTGCGGGCCTGGGGGGAACTATGGCTACACCTTC. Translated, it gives CACGPGGNYGYTF. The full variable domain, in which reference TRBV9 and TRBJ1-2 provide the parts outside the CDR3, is DSGVTQTPKHLITATGQRVTLRCSPRSGDLSVYWYQQSLDQGLQFLIQYYNGEERAKGNILERFSAQQFPDLHSELNLSSLELGDSALYFCACGPGGNYGYTFGSGTRLTVV.

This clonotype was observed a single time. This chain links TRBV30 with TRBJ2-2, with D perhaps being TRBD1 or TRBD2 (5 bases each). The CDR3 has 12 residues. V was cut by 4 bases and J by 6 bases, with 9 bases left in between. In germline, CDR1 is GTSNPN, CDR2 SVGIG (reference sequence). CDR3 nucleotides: TGTGCCTGGAAACGGGGCCCCGGGGAGCTGTTTTTT. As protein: CAWKRGPGELFF.

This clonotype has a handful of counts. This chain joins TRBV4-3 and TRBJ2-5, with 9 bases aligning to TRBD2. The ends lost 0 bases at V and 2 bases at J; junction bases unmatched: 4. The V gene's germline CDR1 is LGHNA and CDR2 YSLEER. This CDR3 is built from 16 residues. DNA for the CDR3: TGCGCCAGCAGCCAAGATCGGAGCGGGGGGCAAGAGACCCAGTACTTC. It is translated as CASSQDRSGGQETQYF.

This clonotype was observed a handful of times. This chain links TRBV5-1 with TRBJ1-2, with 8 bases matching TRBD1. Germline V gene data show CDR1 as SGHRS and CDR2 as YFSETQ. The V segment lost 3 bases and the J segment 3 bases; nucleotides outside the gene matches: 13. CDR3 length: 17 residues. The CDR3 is CASSSDQPGQADYGYTF. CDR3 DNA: TGCGCCAGCAGCTCCGATCAACCGGGACAGGCCGACTATGGCTACACCTTC. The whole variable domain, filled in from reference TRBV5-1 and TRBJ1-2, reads KAGVTQTPRYLIKTRGQQVTLSCSPISGHRSVSWYQQTPGQGLQFLFEYFSETQRNKGNFPGRFSGRQFSNSRSEMNVSTLELGDSALYLCASSSDQPGQADYGYTFGSGTRLTVV.

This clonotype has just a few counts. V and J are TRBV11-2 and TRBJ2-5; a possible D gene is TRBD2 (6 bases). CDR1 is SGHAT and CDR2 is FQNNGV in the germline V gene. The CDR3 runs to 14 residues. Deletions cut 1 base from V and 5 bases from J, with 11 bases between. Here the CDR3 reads CASSLAGVFETQYF. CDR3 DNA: TGTGCCAGCAGCTTAGCGGGAGTTTTTGAGACCCAGTACTTC.

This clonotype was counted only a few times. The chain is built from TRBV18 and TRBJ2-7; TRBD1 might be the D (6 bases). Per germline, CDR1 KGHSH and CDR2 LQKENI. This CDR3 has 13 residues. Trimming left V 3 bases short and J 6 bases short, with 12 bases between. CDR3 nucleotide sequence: TGTGCCAGCTCACCCCACAGGGATGGCGAGCAGTACTTC. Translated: CASSPHRDGEQYF.

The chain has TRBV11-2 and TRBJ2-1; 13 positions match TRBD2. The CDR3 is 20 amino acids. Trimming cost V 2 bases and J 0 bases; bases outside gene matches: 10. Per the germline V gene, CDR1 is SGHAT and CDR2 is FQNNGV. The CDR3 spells CASSLFAGTSGASSYNEQFF. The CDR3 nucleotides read TGTGCCAGCAGCTTATTCGCTGGGACTAGCGGGGCGAGCTCCTACAATGAGCAGTTCTTC.

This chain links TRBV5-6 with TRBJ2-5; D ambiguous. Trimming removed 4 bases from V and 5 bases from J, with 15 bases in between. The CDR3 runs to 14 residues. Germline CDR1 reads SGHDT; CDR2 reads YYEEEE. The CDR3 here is CASSPDQRTETQYF. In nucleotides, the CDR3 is TGTGCCAGCAGCCCCGACCAAAGAACGGAGACCCAGTACTTC.

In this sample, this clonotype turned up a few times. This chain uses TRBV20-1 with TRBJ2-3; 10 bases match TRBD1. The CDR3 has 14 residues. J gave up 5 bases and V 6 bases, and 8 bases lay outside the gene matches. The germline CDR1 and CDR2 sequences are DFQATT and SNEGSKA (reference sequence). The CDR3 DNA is TGCAGTGCACAGGGACAGGGGCAGAGAGATACGCAGTATTTT. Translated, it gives CSAQGQGQRDTQYF.

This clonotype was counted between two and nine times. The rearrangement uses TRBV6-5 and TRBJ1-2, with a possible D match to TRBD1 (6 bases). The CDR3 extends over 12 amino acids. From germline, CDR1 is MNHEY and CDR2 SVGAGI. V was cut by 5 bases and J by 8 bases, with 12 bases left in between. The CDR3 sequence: CASSARGRGYTF. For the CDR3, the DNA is TGTGCCAGCAGTGCCAGGGGACGCGGCTACACCTTC.

The CDR3 nucleotides are TGTGCCAGCAGCCAAGCAGCCCCTATCCCATCAAGCGCCTATGGCTACACCTTC. This translates into CASSQAAPIPSSAYGYTF. The chain is built from TRBV14 and TRBJ1-2; no reliable D call. The ends were cut back, 1 base at V and 4 bases at J, with 22 bases in the middle. The CDR3 is 18 amino acids. Per the germline V gene, CDR1 is SGHDN and CDR2 is FVKESK.

CDR3 sequence (DNA): TGCAGTGCTAGAGATAGCGGGAGGGCCCAGGAGACCCAGTACTTC. Translating gives CSARDSGRAQETQYF. The chain couples TRBV20-1 to TRBJ2-5; 11 bases align to TRBD2. Germline assignment: CDR1 DFQATT and CDR2 SNEGSKA (reference sequence). The CDR3 length is 15 residues. The V and J ends lost 0 bases and 5 bases, in that order; junction bases with no gene match: 5.

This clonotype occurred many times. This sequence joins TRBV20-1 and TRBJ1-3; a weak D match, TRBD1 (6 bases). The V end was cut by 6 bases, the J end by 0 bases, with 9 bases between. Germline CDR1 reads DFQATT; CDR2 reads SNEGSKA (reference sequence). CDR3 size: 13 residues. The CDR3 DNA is TGCAGTGCCAGGGACATCTCTGGAAACACCATATATTTT. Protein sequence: CSARDISGNTIYF.

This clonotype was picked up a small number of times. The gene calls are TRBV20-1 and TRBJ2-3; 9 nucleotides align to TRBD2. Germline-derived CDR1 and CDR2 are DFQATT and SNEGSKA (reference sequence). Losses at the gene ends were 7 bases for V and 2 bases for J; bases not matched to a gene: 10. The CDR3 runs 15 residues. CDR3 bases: TGCAGTGTTAATAGCGGGAGAGGGAACACAGATACGCAGTATTTT. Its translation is CSVNSGRGNTDTQYF.

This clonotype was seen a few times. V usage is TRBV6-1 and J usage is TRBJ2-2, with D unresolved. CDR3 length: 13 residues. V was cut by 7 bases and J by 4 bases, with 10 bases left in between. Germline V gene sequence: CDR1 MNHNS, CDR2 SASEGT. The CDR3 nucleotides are TGTGCCAGCACACCGGATGGCACCGGGGAGCTGTTTTTT. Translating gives CASTPDGTGELFF.

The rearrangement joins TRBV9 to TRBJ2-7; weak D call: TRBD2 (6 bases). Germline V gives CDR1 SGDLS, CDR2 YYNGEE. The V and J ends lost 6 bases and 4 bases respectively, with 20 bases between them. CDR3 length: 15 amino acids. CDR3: CASTQWDSRRYEQYF. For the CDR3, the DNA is TGTGCCAGCACCCAATGGGACTCCCGAAGGTACGAGCAGTACTTC.

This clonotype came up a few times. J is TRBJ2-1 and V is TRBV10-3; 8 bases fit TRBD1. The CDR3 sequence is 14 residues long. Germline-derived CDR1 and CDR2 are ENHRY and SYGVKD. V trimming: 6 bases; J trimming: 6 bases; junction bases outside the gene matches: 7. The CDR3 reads CAISGQGSFNEQFF. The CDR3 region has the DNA TGTGCCATCAGCGGACAGGGAAGTTTCAATGAGCAGTTCTTC.

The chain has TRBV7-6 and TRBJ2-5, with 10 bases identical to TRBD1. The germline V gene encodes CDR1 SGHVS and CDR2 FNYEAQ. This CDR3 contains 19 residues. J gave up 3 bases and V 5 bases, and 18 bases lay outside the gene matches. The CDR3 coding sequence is TGTGCCAGCAGCCGCCTACAGGACAGGGGGAGTAGGCTGGAAGAGACCCAGTACTTC. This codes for CASSRLQDRGSRLEETQYF.

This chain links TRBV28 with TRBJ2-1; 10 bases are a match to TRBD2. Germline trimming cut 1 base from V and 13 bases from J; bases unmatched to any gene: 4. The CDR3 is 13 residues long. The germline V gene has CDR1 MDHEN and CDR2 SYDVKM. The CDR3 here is CASSLSSGRAQFF. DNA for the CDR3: TGTGCCAGCAGTTTATCCAGCGGGAGGGCCCAGTTCTTC. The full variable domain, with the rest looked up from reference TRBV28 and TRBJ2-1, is DVKVTQSSRYLVKRTGEKVFLECVQDMDHENMFWYRQDPGLGLRLIYFSYDVKMKEKGDIPEGYSVSREKKERFSLILESASTNQTSMYLCASSLSSGRAQFFGPGTRLTVL.

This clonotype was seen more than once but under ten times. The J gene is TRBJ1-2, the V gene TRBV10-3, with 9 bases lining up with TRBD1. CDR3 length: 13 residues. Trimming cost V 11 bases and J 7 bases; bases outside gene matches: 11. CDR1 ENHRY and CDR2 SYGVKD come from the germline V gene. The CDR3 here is CAARDRDKFGYTF. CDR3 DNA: TGTGCCGCCCGGGACAGGGATAAATTTGGCTACACCTTC.

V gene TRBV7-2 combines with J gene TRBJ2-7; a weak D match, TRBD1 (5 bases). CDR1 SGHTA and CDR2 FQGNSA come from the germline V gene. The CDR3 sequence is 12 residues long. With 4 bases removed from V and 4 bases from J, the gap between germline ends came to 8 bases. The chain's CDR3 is CASSWTSYEQYF. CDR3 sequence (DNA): TGTGCCAGCAGCTGGACATCGTACGAGCAGTACTTC. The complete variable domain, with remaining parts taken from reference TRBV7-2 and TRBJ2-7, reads GAGVSQSPSNKVTEKGKDVELRCDPISGHTALYWYRQSLGQGLEFLIYFQGNSAPDKSGLPSDRFSAERTGGSVSTLTIQRTQQEDSAVYLCASSWTSYEQYFGPGTRLTVT.